These 11 T cell receptor beta chains share one sample of origin, sequenced in a study of blood T cell repertoires in COVID-19. This table comes from immunoSEQ multiplex PCR, and its TCRdb copy is limited to in-frame clones, with some not included. The sample shows 150,000 or so clones, approximately 80% of them seen only once. The specimen sequenced was peripheral blood. These receptors originate from a woman aged 60 to 75 with acute or convalescent COVID-19.

The chain links TRBV4-1 to TRBJ1-1; 7 bases line up with TRBD1. Per the germline V gene, CDR1 is MGHRA and CDR2 is YSYEKL. CDR3 length: 15 amino acids. The ends lost 5 bases at V and 2 bases at J; junction bases unmatched: 8. CDR3: CASSADRAYNTEAFF. The CDR3 region has the DNA TGCGCCAGCAGCGCCGACAGGGCCTACAACACTGAAGCTTTCTTT.

The chain uses TRBV25-1 and TRBJ1-2, with a tentative D call TRBD1 (6 bases). CDR1 MGHDK and CDR2 SYGVNS come from the germline V gene. The CDR3 is 18 residues long. V lost 3 bases to trimming and J lost 1 base, with 21 bases between them. The CDR3 protein is CASSDWILDSSHNYGYTF. Written as DNA, the CDR3 is TGTGCCAGCAGTGACTGGATCCTGGACAGTTCTCATAACTATGGCTACACCTTC.

The chain combines TRBV5-1 with TRBJ1-3, with TRBD1 as a possible D gene (6 bases). V shed 2 bases and J shed 2 bases, with 14 bases lying between them. Germline lookup yields CDR1 SGHRS and CDR2 YFSETQ. CDR3 length: 16 residues. The CDR3, as DNA: TGCGCCAGCAGCTTAGACGTCAGGGGAGCTGGAAACACCATATATTTT. Its protein product is CASSLDVRGAGNTIYF.

The table lists this clone with a few counts. The chain employs TRBV7-2 and TRBJ1-2; TRBD1 matches 7 bases. With 2 bases clipped from V and 6 bases from J, the junction kept 6 bases outside the gene matches. The CDR3 has 14 amino acids. Per the germline V gene, CDR1 is SGHTA and CDR2 is FQGNSA. CDR3 DNA sequence: TGTGCCAGCAGCTTATTGGTGACAGGGAATGGCTACACCTTC. The encoded protein is CASSLLVTGNGYTF.

V usage is TRBV14 and J usage is TRBJ2-3; the match to TRBD2 covers 10 bases. The CDR3 sequence is 16 residues long. With V trimmed by 1 base and J by 2 bases, 3 bases remained unmatched. Per germline, CDR1 SGHDN and CDR2 FVKESK. CDR3 coding DNA: TGTGCCAGCAGCCAAGTTAGCGGGGGGACCACAGATACGCAGTATTTT. It translates to CASSQVSGGTTDTQYF.

The chain combines TRBV7-3 with TRBJ2-7, with TRBD2 matching over 12 bases. CDR1 is SGHTA and CDR2 is FQGTGA in the germline V gene. Trimming at V came to 5 bases and at J to 8 bases, leaving 4 bases not matched to a gene. The CDR3 sequence is 13 residues long. CDR3 nucleotides: TGTGCCAGCAGCCGGACTAGCGGGGAGAAGCAGTACGTC. It encodes CASSRTSGEKQYV.

CDR3 nucleotide sequence: TGCGCCAGCAGCCAAGATCAGAGGACAGCTAATAATTCACCCCTCCACTTT. It is translated as CASSQDQRTANNSPLHF. This chain joins TRBV4-1 and TRBJ1-6; D might be TRBD1 (6 bases). Germline CDR1 reads MGHRA; CDR2 reads YSYEKL. The ends were cut back, 0 bases at V and 5 bases at J, with 14 bases in the middle. This CDR3 spans 17 amino acids.

This clone was counted a single time. The rearrangement uses TRBV2 and TRBJ1-1; TRBD1 agrees at 7 bases. The ends lost 6 bases at V and 5 bases at J; junction bases unmatched: 6. CDR1 is SNHLY and CDR2 is FYNNEI in the germline V gene. The CDR3 totals 13 residues. CDR3 DNA: TGTGCCAGCAGACAGGGGTTGGGAACTGAAGCTTTCTTT. Amino acids: CASRQGLGTEAFF.

This chain links TRBV3-1 (or the pseudogene TRBV3-2) with TRBJ2-1, with 7 bases lining up with TRBD1. Trimming took 3 bases from V and 1 from J; bases not matched to a gene: 6. This CDR3 is 16 amino acids long. The germline gives CDR1 LGHDT, CDR2 YNNKEL (reference sequence). The CDR3 is CASSQRQGISYNEQFF. The CDR3 bases are TGTGCCAGCAGCCAGCGACAGGGTATATCCTACAATGAGCAGTTCTTC.

The rearrangement uses TRBV5-8 and TRBJ1-2; 10 positions match TRBD1. V shed 2 bases and J 2 bases; nucleotides not matched to a gene: 6. This CDR3 spans 16 amino acids. Per germline, CDR1 SGHTS and CDR2 YDEGEE. The CDR3 bases are TGTGCCAGCAGCTTTATCCCGGGACAGGGGAACTATGGCTACACCTTC. Residues: CASSFIPGQGNYGYTF.

This clone was counted at least ten times. This chain uses TRBV5-4 with TRBJ2-7, with D tentatively TRBD1 (5 bases). Germline V gene data show CDR1 as SGHNT and CDR2 as YYREEE (reference sequence). The ends were cut back, 0 bases at V and 4 bases at J, with 11 bases in the middle. CDR3 length: 14 residues. CDR3 bases: TGTGCCAGCAGCTTGGGGCAGGGAAGTTACGAGCAGTACTTC. Amino acids: CASSLGQGSYEQYF.